The sequence of this TCR beta chain was determined in a study of technical replicates of blood from several donors. Only in-frame clones appear in the TCRdb table, and some are missing; sequencing was by immunoSEQ multiplex PCR. The sample includes about 69,000 clones, around 90% of them seen just once. V lost 6 bases, J lost 8 bases, and 14 bases lay in between. The CDR3 contains 12 residues. Germline CDR1 reads SGHRS; CDR2 reads YFSETQ. This TCR came from a human donor in good health. Some clones in this sample may be carry-over from other donors' samples. The chain uses TRBV5-1 and TRBJ1-2; D unclear. The sequenced sample consisted of PBMCs. CDR3 region: CASTEGREGYTF. DNA for the CDR3: TGCGCCAGCACCGAAGGGAGGGAAGGCTACACCTTC.